The T cell receptor (beta chain) described here comes from a study of blood T cell repertoires in COVID-19. Whole-study context: There were acute and convalescent COVID-19 samples, and they came from the United States, Italy and Spain. From T cells, B-cell-depleted T cells, or PBMCs came the material, which was cDNA or gDNA.

The V segment lost 5 bases and the J segment 3 bases; nucleotides outside the gene matches: 5. The CDR3 is 14 amino acids. Germline V gives CDR1 LNHDA, CDR2 SQIVND (reference sequence). As handled by the study authors: For nucleated cells, counts were estimated from reference gene primer amplification. Sequenced by immunoSEQ multiplex PCR; TCRdb stores in-frame clones only, minus some. V and J calls and clone size are given by that table; D and trimming were obtained from the DNA. This table holds about 140,000 clones, about four fifths found once. Sequenced material: peripheral blood. The TCR sequence derives from a woman older than 75 in a cohort sampled during active or convalescent COVID-19. V usage is TRBV19 and J usage is TRBJ2-3, with TRBD2 matching 7 bases. CDR3 sequence reads: CASSPRTSTDTQYF. CDR3 nucleotides: TGTGCCAGTAGTCCTCGGACTAGTACAGATACGCAGTATTTT.